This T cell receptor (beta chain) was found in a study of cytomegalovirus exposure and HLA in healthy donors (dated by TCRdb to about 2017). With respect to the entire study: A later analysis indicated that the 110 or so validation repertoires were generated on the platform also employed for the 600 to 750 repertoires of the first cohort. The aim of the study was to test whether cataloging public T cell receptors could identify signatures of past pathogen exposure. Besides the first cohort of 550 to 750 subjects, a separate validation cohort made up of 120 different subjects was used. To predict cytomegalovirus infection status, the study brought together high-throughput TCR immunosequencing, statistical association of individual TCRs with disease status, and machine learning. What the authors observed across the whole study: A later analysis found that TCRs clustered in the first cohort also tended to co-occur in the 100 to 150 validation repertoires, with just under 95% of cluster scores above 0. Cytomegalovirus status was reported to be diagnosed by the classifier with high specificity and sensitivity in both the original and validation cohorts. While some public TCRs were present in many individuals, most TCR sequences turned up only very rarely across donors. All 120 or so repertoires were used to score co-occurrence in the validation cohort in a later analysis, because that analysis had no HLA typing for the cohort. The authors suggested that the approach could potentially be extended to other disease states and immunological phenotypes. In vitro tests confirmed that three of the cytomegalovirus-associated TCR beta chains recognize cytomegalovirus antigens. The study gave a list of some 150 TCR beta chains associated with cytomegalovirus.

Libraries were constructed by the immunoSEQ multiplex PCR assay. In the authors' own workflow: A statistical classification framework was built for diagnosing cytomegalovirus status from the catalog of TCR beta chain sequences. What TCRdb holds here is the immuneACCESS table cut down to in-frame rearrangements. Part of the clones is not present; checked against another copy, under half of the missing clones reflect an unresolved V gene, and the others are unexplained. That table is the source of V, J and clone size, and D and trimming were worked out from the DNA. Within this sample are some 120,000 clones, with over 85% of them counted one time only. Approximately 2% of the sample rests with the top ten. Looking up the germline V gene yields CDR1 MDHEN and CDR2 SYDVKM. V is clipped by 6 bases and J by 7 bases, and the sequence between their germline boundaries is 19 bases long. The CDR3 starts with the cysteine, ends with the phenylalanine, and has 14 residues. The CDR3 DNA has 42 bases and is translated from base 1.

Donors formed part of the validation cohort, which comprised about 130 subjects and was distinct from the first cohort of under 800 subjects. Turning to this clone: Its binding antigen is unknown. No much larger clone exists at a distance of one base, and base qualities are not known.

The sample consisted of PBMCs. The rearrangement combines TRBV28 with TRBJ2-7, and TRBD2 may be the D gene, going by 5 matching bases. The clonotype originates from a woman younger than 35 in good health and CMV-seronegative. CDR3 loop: CASSRLSEAAEQYF. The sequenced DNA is TGTGCCAGCAGCCGACTATCCGAGGCGGCTGAGCAGTACTTC.